The sequence of this TCR beta chain was determined in a study of cytomegalovirus exposure and HLA in healthy donors. The study's findings and limits: The HLA-A and HLA-B alleles of most subjects were reportedly predicted accurately from TCR beta sequences. Many donors shared some public TCRs, even though most TCR sequences were rare. Cytomegalovirus status was reportedly diagnosed by the classifier with high sensitivity and specificity.

This CDR3 contains 13 residues. CDR1 is SEHNR and CDR2 is FQNEAQ in the germline V gene (reference sequence). V was cut by 5 bases and J by 2 bases, with 10 bases left in between. Notes on this clone: Its antigen is not known.

PCR primers comprised 60 Vbeta and 13 Jbeta primers. Clones were read by immunoSEQ multiplex PCR, and TCRdb kept only the in-frame ones, dropping some. The data show about 130,000 clones, roughly 88% seen once. The gene calls are TRBV7-9 and TRBJ2-7; D is unclear. Sequenced: PBMCs. This sequence was found in a young woman in good health and CMV-seropositive. Here the CDR3 reads CASSATETYEQYF. The CDR3 coding sequence is TGTGCCAGCAGCGCCACAGAGACCTACGAGCAGTACTTC.